What follows are 9 T cell receptor beta chains derived from one specimen sequenced in a study of cytomegalovirus exposure and HLA in healthy donors. The PCR ran on 60 Vbeta and 13 Jbeta primers. Sequencing used immunoSEQ multiplex PCR; TCRdb keeps in-frame clones, though not all of them. The sample yields roughly 100,000 clones, around 61% seen once. Sequenced material: PBMCs. These receptors were taken from a woman aged 50 to 65 in good health and CMV-seronegative.

In its sample, this clone was seen a few times. The chain employs TRBV4-1 and TRBJ2-7; D unresolved. This CDR3 comprises 15 residues. Trimming took off 2 bases at V and 3 bases at J, with 14 bases between the two ends. Germline V gene data show CDR1 as MGHRA and CDR2 as YSYEKL. The CDR3 loop is CASSQNAPDFYEQYF. Written as DNA, the CDR3 is TGCGCCAGCAGCCAAAACGCCCCCGACTTCTACGAGCAGTACTTC.

The genes are TRBV28 and TRBJ1-2; no definite D call. Deletions cut 6 bases from V and 1 base from J, with 9 bases between. CDR3 length: 13 amino acids. Germline V gene data show CDR1 as MDHEN and CDR2 as SYDVKM. CDR3 coding DNA: TGTGCCAGCAGAAAACGCAGTAACTATGGCTACACCTTC. Protein: CASRKRSNYGYTF.

The V gene is TRBV7-9, the J gene TRBJ2-5, with D perhaps TRBD1 (5 bases). The CDR3 length is 16 residues. CDR1 is SEHNR and CDR2 is FQNEAQ in the germline V gene (reference sequence). V lost 1 base to trimming and J lost 3 bases, with 15 bases between them. The CDR3 DNA reads as TGTGCCAGCAGCTTAGGGTCGGGTCTAGGGGAAGAGACCCAGTACTTC. It specifies CASSLGSGLGEETQYF.

V gene TRBV28 combines with J gene TRBJ2-2; TRBD2 agrees at 13 bases. Germline V gives CDR1 MDHEN, CDR2 SYDVKM. V shed 9 bases and J 3 bases; nucleotides not matched to a gene: 1. The CDR3 runs to 14 residues. CDR3 in amino acids: CASGLAGDTGELFF. The CDR3 region has the DNA TGTGCCAGTGGACTAGCGGGAGACACCGGGGAGCTGTTTTTT.

The chain employs TRBV27 and TRBJ2-3; D not resolved. V gave up 7 bases and J gave up 2 bases, with 7 bases separating them. Germline V CDR1 and CDR2: MNHEY, SMNVEV (reference sequence). This CDR3 spans 12 amino acids. In DNA form, the CDR3 reads TGTGCCAGCACTGGGCTCACAGATACGCAGTATTTT. It specifies CASTGLTDTQYF.

CDR3 loop: CASSSFGGTSGGTYEQYF. The CDR3, as DNA: TGCGCCAGCAGCTCTTTTGGTGGGACTAGCGGGGGGACCTACGAGCAGTACTTC. The V and J genes are TRBV5-1 and TRBJ2-7; 15 bases are a match to TRBD2. The CDR3 is made up of 18 amino acids. Per germline, CDR1 SGHRS and CDR2 YFSETQ. V shed 3 bases and J 2 bases; nucleotides not matched to a gene: 9.

This clone has only a few counts. The genes are TRBV19 and TRBJ1-3; D may be TRBD1 (5 bases). V gave up 6 bases and J gave up 0 bases, with 12 bases separating them. This CDR3 has 15 residues. Germline loops: CDR1 LNHDA, CDR2 SQIVND (reference sequence). The CDR3 is CASRLDRNSGNTIYF. The CDR3 nucleotides read TGTGCCAGTAGATTAGACAGAAACTCTGGAAACACCATATATTTT.

The chain uses TRBV7-7 and TRBJ2-1, with 14 bases identical to TRBD2. The CDR3 length is 15 residues. Germline values: CDR1 SSHAT, CDR2 FNYEAQ (reference sequence). V was pared by 5 bases and J by 10 bases, with 7 bases of the junction left unmatched. CDR3 in DNA: TGTGCCAGCAGCCCTGCGGGACTAGCGGGAGAGGAGCAGTTCTTC. Translation gives CASSPAGLAGEEQFF.

The chain uses TRBV12-5 and TRBJ1-6, with a weak D call TRBD1 (5 bases). CDR1 is LGHNT and CDR2 is FRNRAP in the germline V gene. The V end lost 5 bases, the J end lost 8 bases, and 13 bases lay between the germline ends. This CDR3 contains 14 residues. The CDR3 sequence is CASGVRVGDSPLHF. The CDR3 region has the DNA TGTGCTAGTGGTGTCAGGGTTGGGGATTCACCCCTCCACTTT.